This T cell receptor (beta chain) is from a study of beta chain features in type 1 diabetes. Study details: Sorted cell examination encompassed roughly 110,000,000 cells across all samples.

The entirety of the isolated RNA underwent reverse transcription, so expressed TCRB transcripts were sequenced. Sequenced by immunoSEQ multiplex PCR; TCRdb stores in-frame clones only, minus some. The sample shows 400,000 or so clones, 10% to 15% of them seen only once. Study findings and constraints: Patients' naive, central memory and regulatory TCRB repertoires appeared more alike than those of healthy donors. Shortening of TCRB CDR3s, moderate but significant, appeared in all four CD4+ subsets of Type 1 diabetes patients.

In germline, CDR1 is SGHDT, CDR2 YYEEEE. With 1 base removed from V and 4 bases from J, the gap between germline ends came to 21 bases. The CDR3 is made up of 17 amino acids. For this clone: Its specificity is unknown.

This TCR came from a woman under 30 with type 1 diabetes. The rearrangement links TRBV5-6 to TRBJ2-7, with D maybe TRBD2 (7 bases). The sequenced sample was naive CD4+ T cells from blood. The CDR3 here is CASSLWGGQENPYEQYF. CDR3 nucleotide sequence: TGTGCCAGCAGCTTGTGGGGGGGACAAGAAAACCCATACGAGCAGTACTTC.